These 11 T cell receptor beta chains came from one sample sequenced in a study of cytomegalovirus exposure and HLA in healthy donors. Primers for the PCR totalled 60 Vbeta and 13 Jbeta. The assay was immunoSEQ multiplex PCR, and TCRdb's table has in-frame clones only and misses some. The table shows approximately 180,000 clones, with approximately 86% occurring only once. The sample comprised PBMCs. The receptor source for this set is a woman younger than 35 in good health and CMV-seronegative.

The CDR3 DNA is TGTGCCAGCAGTTACGACGAGGCTAACTATGGCTACACCTTC. It yields the protein CASSYDEANYGYTF. The rearrangement uses TRBV6-5 and TRBJ1-2; D gene ambiguous. Germline CDR1 reads MNHEY; CDR2 reads SVGAGI. V lost 2 bases and J lost 0, with 7 bases in between. The CDR3 covers 14 residues.

This clone was observed a single time. The rearrangement links TRBV21-1 to TRBJ1-2; no DNA check was done on the table's D call, TRBD1. TRBV21-1 corresponds to a pseudogene. This CDR3 has 16 residues. The CDR3 DNA reads TGTGCCAGCAGAATACAACCGACAGGGGCGAACTATGGCTACACCTTC. Amino acids: CASRIQPTGANYGYTF.

The V gene is TRBV9, the J gene TRBJ1-3; tentative D call: TRBD1 (5 bases). Trimming removed 2 bases from V and 1 base from J, with 10 bases in between. The CDR3 is 15 residues long. Germline V lookup: CDR1 SGDLS, CDR2 YYNGEE. The CDR3 reads CASSVTGDSGNTIYF. The CDR3, as DNA: TGTGCCAGCAGCGTCACGGGGGATTCTGGAAACACCATATATTTT.

The V call is TRBV7-6, the J call TRBJ1-5; 9 nucleotides agree with TRBD1. Germline V lookup: CDR1 SGHVS, CDR2 FNYEAQ. The CDR3 totals 16 residues. V was pared by 1 base and J by 3 bases, with 4 bases of the junction left unmatched. The CDR3 nucleotides read TGTGCCAGCAGCTTAGGGACAGGGGTAATCAATCAGCCCCAGCATTTT. Translation gives CASSLGTGVINQPQHF.

This chain connects TRBV15 to TRBJ2-1, with TRBD1 matching 10 bases. Trimming removed 2 bases from V and 8 bases from J; junction bases left unmatched: 12. The CDR3 contains 17 residues. CDR1 and CDR2 (germline): LNHNV, YYDKDF (reference sequence). The CDR3 region has the DNA TGTGCCACCAGCAGACCCTTTCCGGGACAGGGGTATGATGAGCAGTTCTTC. Translation gives CATSRPFPGQGYDEQFF. The variable domain in full, completed from reference TRBV15 and TRBJ2-1, reads DAMVIQNPRYQVTQFGKPVTLSCSQTLNHNVMYWYQQKSSQAPKLLFHYYDKDFNNEADTPDNFQSRRPNTSFCFLDIRSPGLGDTAMYLCATSRPFPGQGYDEQFFGPGTRLTVL.

The rearrangement links TRBV25-1 to TRBJ2-1; no definite D call. The CDR3 has 14 residues. V lost 2 bases and J lost 7, with 12 bases in between. From germline, CDR1 is MGHDK and CDR2 SYGVNS. The DNA for the CDR3 is TGTGCCAGCAGTGAACGCCCCCTTAGTAATGAGCAGTTCTTC. Amino acids: CASSERPLSNEQFF.

The chain combines TRBV28 with TRBJ2-7, with 10 nucleotides matching TRBD1. The ends lost 9 bases at V and 6 bases at J; junction bases unmatched: 11. The CDR3 sequence is 14 residues long. Germline V gene data show CDR1 as MDHEN and CDR2 as SYDVKM. The CDR3 is CASITGTGASEQYF. As DNA, the CDR3 is TGTGCCAGTATCACCGGGACAGGGGCCTCCGAGCAGTACTTC.

This clone was seen once. The gene calls are TRBV30 and TRBJ1-1; D call uncertain. The CDR3 length is 13 residues. Germline CDR1 reads GTSNPN; CDR2 reads SVGIG (reference sequence). Trimming shortened V by 3 bases and J by 4 bases, and 12 bases separated the two germline ends. CDR3 in amino acids: CAWSQRGGTEAFF. CDR3 DNA: TGTGCCTGGAGCCAACGAGGAGGCACTGAAGCTTTCTTT.

In its sample, this clone was seen once. The chain has TRBV7-6 and TRBJ2-5; D remains unclear. This CDR3 has 16 residues. Germline loops: CDR1 SGHVS, CDR2 FNYEAQ. Trimming took 6 bases from V and 0 from J, leaving 17 bases between them. This CDR3 reads CASSRSLLRYQETQYF. CDR3 nucleotides: TGTGCCAGCAGTCGGAGTCTACTACGCTACCAAGAGACCCAGTACTTC.

The chain couples TRBV6-1 to TRBJ1-4; no clear D. The CDR3 totals 12 residues. Germline V lookup: CDR1 MNHNS, CDR2 SASEGT. V was cut by 8 bases and J by 7 bases, with 11 bases left in between. This CDR3 reads CASLQSGEKLFF. In DNA, the CDR3 is TGTGCCAGCCTGCAGTCGGGTGAAAAACTGTTTTTT.

This sequence joins TRBV6-5 and TRBJ2-5; 8 bases align to TRBD2. The V gene end was trimmed by 7 bases and the J gene end by 1 base; junction bases not matched to a gene: 5. Germline V CDR1 and CDR2: MNHEY, SVGAGI. The CDR3 is 14 amino acids. The CDR3 sequence: CASIPGGIQETQYF. CDR3 bases: TGTGCCAGCATTCCGGGGGGGATCCAAGAGACCCAGTACTTC.